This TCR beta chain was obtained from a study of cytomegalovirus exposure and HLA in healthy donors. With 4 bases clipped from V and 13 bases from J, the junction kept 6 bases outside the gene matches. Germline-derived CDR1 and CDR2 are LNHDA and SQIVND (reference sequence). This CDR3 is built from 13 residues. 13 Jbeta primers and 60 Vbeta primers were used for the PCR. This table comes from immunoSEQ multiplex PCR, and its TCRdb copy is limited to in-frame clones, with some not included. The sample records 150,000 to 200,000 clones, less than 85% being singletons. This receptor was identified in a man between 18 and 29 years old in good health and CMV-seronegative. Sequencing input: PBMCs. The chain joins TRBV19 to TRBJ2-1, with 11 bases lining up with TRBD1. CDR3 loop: CASSKDRGRLQFF. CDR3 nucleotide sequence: TGTGCCAGTAGTAAGGACAGGGGGCGACTTCAGTTCTTC.